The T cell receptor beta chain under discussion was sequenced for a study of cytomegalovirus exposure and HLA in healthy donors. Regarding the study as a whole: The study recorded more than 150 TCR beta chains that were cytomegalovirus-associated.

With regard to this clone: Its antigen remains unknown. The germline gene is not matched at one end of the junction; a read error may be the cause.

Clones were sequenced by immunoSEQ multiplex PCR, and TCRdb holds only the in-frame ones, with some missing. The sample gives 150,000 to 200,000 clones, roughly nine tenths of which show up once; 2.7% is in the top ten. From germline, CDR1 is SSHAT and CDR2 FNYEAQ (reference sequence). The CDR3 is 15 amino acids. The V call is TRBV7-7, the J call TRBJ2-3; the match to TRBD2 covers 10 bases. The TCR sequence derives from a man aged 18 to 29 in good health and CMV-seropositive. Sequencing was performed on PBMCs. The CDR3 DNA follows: TGTGCTAGCAGCTGGGGGACTAGCGCCACAGATACGCAGTATTTT. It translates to CASSWGTSATDTQYF.